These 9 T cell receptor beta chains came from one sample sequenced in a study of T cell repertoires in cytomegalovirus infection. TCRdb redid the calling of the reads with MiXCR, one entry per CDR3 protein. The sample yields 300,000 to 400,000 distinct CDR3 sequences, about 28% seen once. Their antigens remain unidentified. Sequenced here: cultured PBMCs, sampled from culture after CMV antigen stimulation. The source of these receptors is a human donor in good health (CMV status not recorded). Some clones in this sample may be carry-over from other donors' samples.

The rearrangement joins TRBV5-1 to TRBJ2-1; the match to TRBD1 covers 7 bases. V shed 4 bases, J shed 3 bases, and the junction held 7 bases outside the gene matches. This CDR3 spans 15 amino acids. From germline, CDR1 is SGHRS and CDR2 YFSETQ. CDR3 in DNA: TGCGCCAGCAGCCAACAGGGGACCTACTACAATGAGCAGTTCTTC. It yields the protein CASSQQGTYYNEQFF.

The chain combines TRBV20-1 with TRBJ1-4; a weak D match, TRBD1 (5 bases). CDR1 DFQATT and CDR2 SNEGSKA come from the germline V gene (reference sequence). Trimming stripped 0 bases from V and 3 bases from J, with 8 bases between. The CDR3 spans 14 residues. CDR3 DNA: TGCAGTGCTAGAGACGGGGCCGCTAATGAAAAACTGTTTTTT. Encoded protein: CSARDGAANEKLFF.

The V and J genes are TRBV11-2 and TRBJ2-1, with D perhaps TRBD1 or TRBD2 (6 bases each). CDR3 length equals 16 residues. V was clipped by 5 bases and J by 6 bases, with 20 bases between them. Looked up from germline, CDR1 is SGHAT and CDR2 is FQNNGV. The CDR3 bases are TGTGCCAGCAGCACCAGGTTCCGGGGGCCGGGCAATGAGCAGTTCTTC. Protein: CASSTRFRGPGNEQFF. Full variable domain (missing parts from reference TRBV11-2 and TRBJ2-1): EAGVAQSPRYKIIEKRQSVAFWCNPISGHATLYWYQQILGQGPKLLIQFQNNGVVDDSQLPKDRFSAERLKGVDSTLKIQPAKLEDSAVYLCASSTRFRGPGNEQFFGPGTRLTVL.

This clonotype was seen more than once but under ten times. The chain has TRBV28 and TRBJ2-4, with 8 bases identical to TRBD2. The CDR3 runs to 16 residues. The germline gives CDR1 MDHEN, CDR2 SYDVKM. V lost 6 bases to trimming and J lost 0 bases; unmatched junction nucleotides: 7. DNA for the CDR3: TGTGCCAGCAGCCTCACTAGCGGACTAGCCAAAAACATTCAGTACTTC. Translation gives CASSLTSGLAKNIQYF.

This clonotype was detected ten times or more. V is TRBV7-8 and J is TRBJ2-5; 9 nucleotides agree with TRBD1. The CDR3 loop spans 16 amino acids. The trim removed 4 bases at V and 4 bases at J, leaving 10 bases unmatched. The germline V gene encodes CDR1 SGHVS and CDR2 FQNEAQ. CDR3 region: CASSSGQGGSGETQYF. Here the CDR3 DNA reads TGTGCCAGCAGCTCGGGACAGGGAGGTTCGGGAGAGACCCAGTACTTC.

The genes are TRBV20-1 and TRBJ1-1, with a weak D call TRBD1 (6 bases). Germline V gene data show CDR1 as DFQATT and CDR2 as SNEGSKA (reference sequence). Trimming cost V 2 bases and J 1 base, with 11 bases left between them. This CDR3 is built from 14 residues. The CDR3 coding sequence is TGCAGTGCTAGATGGGGACACCCGAACACTGAAGCTTTCTTT. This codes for CSARWGHPNTEAFF.

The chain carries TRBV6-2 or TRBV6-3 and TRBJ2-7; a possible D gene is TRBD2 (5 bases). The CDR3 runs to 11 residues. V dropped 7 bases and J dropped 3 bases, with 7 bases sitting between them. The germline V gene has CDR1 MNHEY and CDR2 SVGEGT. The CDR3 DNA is TGTGCCAGCACCGCGGGCTACGAGCAGTACTTC. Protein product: CASTAGYEQYF.

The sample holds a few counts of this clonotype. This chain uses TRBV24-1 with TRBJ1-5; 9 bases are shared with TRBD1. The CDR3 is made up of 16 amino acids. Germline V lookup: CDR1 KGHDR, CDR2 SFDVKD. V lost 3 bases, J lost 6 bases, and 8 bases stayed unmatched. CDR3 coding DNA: TGTGCCACCAGTGATCGGACAGGGGCTGAGGGTCAGCCCCAGCATTTT. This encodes CATSDRTGAEGQPQHF.

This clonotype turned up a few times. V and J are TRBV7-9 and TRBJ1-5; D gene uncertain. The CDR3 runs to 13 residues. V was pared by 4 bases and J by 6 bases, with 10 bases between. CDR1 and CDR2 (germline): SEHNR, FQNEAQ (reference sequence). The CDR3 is CASSSARSQPQHF. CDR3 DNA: TGTGCCAGCAGCTCTGCGCGGAGTCAGCCCCAGCATTTT.